This is a list of T cell receptor beta chains from one sample in a study of T cell repertoires in cytomegalovirus infection. TCRdb independently ran MiXCR on the reads; one entry per CDR3 protein. The sample lists hundreds of thousands of distinct CDR3 sequences, about a third occurring once. The sample was PBMCs. Receptors originate from a human donor in good health (CMV status not recorded). Some clones in this sample may be carry-over from other donors' samples. Each CDR3 is given with its conserved first and last residue. Each record gives: D gene, J gene, clone size, V gene, CDR3 DNA, CDR3 protein. A D gene is named only where the DNA matches it firmly. Only some rows state a clone size, as once, few, many or a class for expanded clones.

>TRBD1|TRBJ1-3|.|TRBV4-2
TGTGCCAGCAGCCGCGACAGGGCCCTCTCTGGAAACACCATATATTTT
CASSRDRALSGNTIYF
>.|TRBJ2-5|few|TRBV7-3
TGTGCCAGCGCCCCGGTGAACGGCGAGACCCAGTACTTC
CASAPVNGETQYF
>TRBD2|TRBJ2-5|.|TRBV11-2
TGTGCCAGCAACGGACTAGCGGGAGAGGGAGAGACCCAGTACTTC
CASNGLAGEGETQYF
>.|TRBJ1-5|few|TRBV28
TGTGCCAGCAGTTTAAAGTCTCAGCCCCAGCATTTT
CASSLKSQPQHF
>TRBD2|TRBJ2-1|.|TRBV2
TGTGCCAGCAGTGAATTCGGGGGGGGTAACAATGAGCAGTTCTTC
CASSEFGGGNNEQFF
>.|TRBJ1-2|.|TRBV9
TGTGCCAGCAGCGTAGATTTGGCAGGTTTAAATGGCTACACCTTC
CASSVDLAGLNGYTF
>TRBD1|TRBJ1-5|few|TRBV20-1
TGCAGTGCAACCCAGAGAGGGAACAGGGGTTTCAATCAGCCCCAGCATTTT
CSATQRGNRGFNQPQHF
>.|TRBJ1-5|.|TRBV10-3
TGTGCCATCAGTGATGGGGGAATGGGGAATCAGCCCCAGCATTTT
CAISDGGMGNQPQHF
>.|TRBJ2-2|.|TRBV11-2
TGTGCCAGCAGCCCCGGCCGGCGCAGGGAGCTGTTTTTT
CASSPGRRRELFF
>.|TRBJ1-5|.|TRBV6-1
TGTGCCAGCAGTGAGCCGCCGGGGAGAGGCAGCAATCAGCCCCAGCATTTT
CASSEPPGRGSNQPQHF
>.|TRBJ2-3|few|TRBV7-8
TGTGCCAGCAATGAACGAGCCGCAGATACGCAGTATTTT
CASNERAADTQYF
>.|TRBJ2-3|few|TRBV28
TGTGCCAGCAGTTTACCCCGGGAGATCACAGATACGCAGTATTTT
CASSLPREITDTQYF
>.|TRBJ1-1|.|TRBV5-6
TGTGCCAGCAGCTTGGAGCAGGGGAGGTGGACTGAAGCTTTCTTT
CASSLEQGRWTEAFF
>.|TRBJ2-3|few|TRBV6-1
TGTGCCAGCATAACAGGGTTAGGCTCAGATACGCAGTATTTT
CASITGLGSDTQYF
>.|TRBJ2-2|few|TRBV12-3/TRBV12-4
TGTGCCAGCTGGGGGGAAACGAACACCGGGGAGCTGTTTTTT
CASWGETNTGELFF
>TRBD1|TRBJ1-1|few|TRBV19
TGTGCCAGTAGCACTGACAGGGTCACTGAAGCTTTCTTT
CASSTDRVTEAFF
>.|TRBJ2-7|few|TRBV12-3/TRBV12-4
TGTGCCAGCAGTCCCCCGCGAGCCAACGAGCAGTACTTC
CASSPPRANEQYF
>.|TRBJ1-5|.|TRBV19
TGTGCCAGTAGTATAGCCCGTGATCAGCCCCAGCATTTT
CASSIARDQPQHF
>.|TRBJ2-1|few|TRBV7-2
TGTGCCAGCAGGACGACAGGATCCTCTATTGTTGAGCAGTTCTTC
CASRTTGSSIVEQFF
>.|TRBJ2-1|.|TRBV12-3/TRBV12-4
TGTGCCAGCAGCAGGCGAAATGAGCAGTTCTTC
CASSRRNEQFF
>.|TRBJ2-2|.|TRBV5-6
TGTGCCAGCACCCCAAGGGGCAGAAACACCGGGGAGCTGTTTTTT
CASTPRGRNTGELFF
>TRBD1|TRBJ1-6|.|TRBV20-1
TGCAGTGCCCTAGAAGGGACAGGGAACTCCTATAATTCACCCCTCCACTTT
CSALEGTGNSYNSPLHF
>TRBD2|TRBJ2-2|.|TRBV10-2
TGCGCCAGCAGTGTGGGGGGGGCCGGGGAGCTGTTTTTT
CASSVGGAGELFF
>TRBD2|TRBJ2-1|.|TRBV28
TGTGCCAGCAGGGCACACCCGACTAGCGGGGTTTTCAATGAGCAGTTCTTC
CASRAHPTSGVFNEQFF
>.|TRBJ1-1|.|TRBV18
TGTGCCAGCTCACCCCCAGGCCACAACACTGAAGCTTTCTTT
CASSPPGHNTEAFF
>.|TRBJ2-3|.|TRBV2
TGTGCCAGCAGCCGGGACTCGATTGTCCCAGATACGCAGTATTTT
CASSRDSIVPDTQYF
>.|TRBJ2-1|many|TRBV4-2
TGTGCCAGCAGCCCGACGGACAATGAGCAGTTCTTC
CASSPTDNEQFF
>.|TRBJ1-6|few|TRBV29-1
TGCAGCGTCGGTGATAATTCACCCCTCCACTTT
CSVGDNSPLHF
>TRBD1|TRBJ1-2|.|TRBV28
TGTGCCATTAGACAGGGCACCCTCTATGGCTACACCTTC
CAIRQGTLYGYTF
>.|TRBJ1-4|.|TRBV7-4
TGTGCCAGCAGCTTCGGGGGTGCAGCTAATGAAAAACTGTTTTTT
CASSFGGAANEKLFF
>.|TRBJ1-1|.|TRBV20-1
TGCAGTGCTAGACAGAAGACTGAAGCTTTCTTT
CSARQKTEAFF
>.|TRBJ1-2|.|TRBV7-3
TGTGCCAGCAGCTTCCAGGGCAGCCCCGCAAGGGACGGCTACACCTTC
CASSFQGSPARDGYTF
>TRBD2|TRBJ2-1|.|TRBV5-6
TGTGCCAGCAGCTGGACTAGCGGGAGGGCCGTAAATGAGCAGTTCTTC
CASSWTSGRAVNEQFF
>TRBD1|TRBJ2-1|.|TRBV7-9
TGTGCCAGCAGCGATGACAGGGGACCAAACAATGAGCAGTTCTTC
CASSDDRGPNNEQFF
>.|TRBJ2-1|few|TRBV28
TGTGCCAGCAAGTCCAACCCCGTAGATGAGCAGTTCTTC
CASKSNPVDEQFF
>.|TRBJ2-2|few|TRBV19
TGTGCCAGCCATTTGCGGACCGGGGAGCTGTTTTTT
CASHLRTGELFF
>.|TRBJ2-2|few|TRBV4-1
TGCGCCAGCAGCCAAGTCCCGGGGACGGCGAACACCGGGGAGCTGTTTTTT
CASSQVPGTANTGELFF
>.|TRBJ2-1|once|TRBV6-5
TGTGCCAGCAGACCGGGACTGGGCTCCTACAATGAGCAGTTCTTC
CASRPGLGSYNEQFF
>TRBD2|TRBJ2-2|.|TRBV20-1
TGCAGTGCTAGAGATCAGAATAGCGGGAGGGCCAGGACCGGGGAGCTGTTTTTT
CSARDQNSGRARTGELFF
>TRBD1|TRBJ1-1|few|TRBV28
TGTGCCAGCATGACAGGGGCAAGGACTGAAGCTTTCTTT
CASMTGARTEAFF
>.|TRBJ2-7|.|TRBV6-2/TRBV6-3
TGTGCCAGCAGTTACGTAGGTTCAAGCTCCTACGAGCAGTACTTC
CASSYVGSSSYEQYF
>.|TRBJ2-7|.|TRBV12-3/TRBV12-4
TGTGCCAGCAGGCCGAGACAGACTCCCTACGAGCAGTACTTC
CASRPRQTPYEQYF
>.|TRBJ1-6|.|TRBV7-9
TGTGCCAGCAGCCTGAGGAATCTGTCACCCCTCCACTTT
CASSLRNLSPLHF
>TRBD1|TRBJ1-2|few|TRBV6-1
TGTGCCACCATCCGTCCGGGACAGGACCTTAACTATGGCTACACCTTC
CATIRPGQDLNYGYTF
>.|TRBJ1-2|many|TRBV7-9
TGTGCCAGCAGCGCCCCCGAAGGTGGCCCCGGGGGCTACACCTTC
CASSAPEGGPGGYTF
>TRBD2|TRBJ2-2|.|TRBV6-6
TGTGCCAGCAGTTACCCCGGTAGCGGGGGCACCGGGGAGCTGTTTTTT
CASSYPGSGGTGELFF
>TRBD2|TRBJ2-7|.|TRBV27
TGTGCCAGCAGTTTACTAGCGGGGAGGGTCTACGAGCAGTACTTC
CASSLLAGRVYEQYF
>TRBD2|TRBJ2-7|.|TRBV28
TGTGCCAGCAGTTTATTCTGGGGACTAGCGGACTACGAGCAGTACTTC
CASSLFWGLADYEQYF
>.|TRBJ1-2|.|TRBV20-1
TGCAGTGCTAGAGATCCCTTGAGTAGGCAGGGGCCCTATGGCTACACCTTC
CSARDPLSRQGPYGYTF
>.|TRBJ1-3|.|TRBV28
TGTGCCAGCAGTTCGACAGTTTTCTCTGGAAACACCATATATTTT
CASSSTVFSGNTIYF
>.|TRBJ2-7|.|TRBV7-4
TGTGCCAGCAGCTTAGCGGTGATAGCGGATTCCTACGAGCAGTACTTC
CASSLAVIADSYEQYF
>.|TRBJ2-7|.|TRBV7-9
TGTGCCAGCAGCTTCGGGCAGGCTATCAGCTCCTACGAGCAGTACTTC
CASSFGQAISSYEQYF
>.|TRBJ1-2|.|TRBV28
TGTGCCAGCAGTTCCATCCCTAACTATGGCTACACCTTC
CASSSIPNYGYTF
>.|TRBJ2-5|.|TRBV12-3/TRBV12-4
TGTGCCAGCCGTCCTCCTATCCCAGAGACCCAGTACTTC
CASRPPIPETQYF
>TRBD2|TRBJ2-7|.|TRBV12-3/TRBV12-4
TGTGCCAGCAGTCAACGGTCGGGGGGGAAGTACTTC
CASSQRSGGKYF